One and the same sample provided the 15 T cell receptor beta chains below, sequenced in a study of regulatory T cells in long-lasting Graves disease. Time point denoted: newly diagnosed GD, antithyroid drugs for less than 3 months. PBMCs provided the RNA from which the TCR library was made. Investigators prepared the TCR beta libraries by applying iRepertoire HTBI primers and Arm-PCR of CDR3 regions. One entry per CDR3 protein, called by TCRdb with MiXCR from the multiplex PCR reads. The sample has about 520,000 distinct CDR3 sequences, 12% seen once; the top ten hold approximately 9%. This sample was also put to use in a study of T cells in Graves' hyperthyroidism and ophthalmopathy.

Sequenced material: peripheral blood mononuclear cells (PBMCs), taken at new diagnosis, from a patient treated with antithyroid drugs. The receptors come from a woman in her thirties with Graves disease.

This clonotype came up many times. The CDR3: CATSEDYSNQPQHF. CDR3 DNA: TGTGCCACCAGTGAAGATTATAGCAATCAGCCCCAGCATTTT. The chain recombines TRBV24-1 with TRBJ1-5; unclear D gene. The germline CDR1 and CDR2 sequences are KGHDR and SFDVKD. There are 14 residues in the CDR3. Trimming removed 4 bases from V and 0 bases from J, with 6 bases in between.

The rearrangement links TRBV5-1 to TRBJ1-1; 9 positions agree with TRBD1. J lost 1 base, V lost 0 bases, and 4 bases had no gene match. The CDR3 is made up of 16 amino acids. Looked up from germline, CDR1 is SGHRS and CDR2 is YFSETQ. CDR3 sequence: CASSLEGTGRNTEAFF. In DNA form, the CDR3 reads TGCGCCAGCAGCTTGGAGGGGACAGGGAGGAACACTGAAGCTTTCTTT. Full variable domain (rest looked up from reference TRBV5-1 and TRBJ1-1): KAGVTQTPRYLIKTRGQQVTLSCSPISGHRSVSWYQQTPGQGLQFLFEYFSETQRNKGNFPGRFSGRQFSNSRSEMNVSTLELGDSALYLCASSLEGTGRNTEAFFGQGTRLTVV.

In this sample, this clonotype turned up many times. The chain uses TRBV11-1 and TRBJ2-5; TRBD1 matches at 10 bases. V shed 2 bases and J 5 bases; nucleotides not matched to a gene: 11. There are 17 residues in the CDR3. Per germline, CDR1 SGHAT and CDR2 FQDESV (reference sequence). The CDR3 sequence is CASSLRDRGHWDETQYF. DNA of the CDR3: TGTGCCAGCAGCTTAAGGGACAGGGGTCACTGGGATGAGACCCAGTACTTC.

This sequence joins TRBV7-2 and TRBJ2-1; D is ambiguous. Germline V gene data show CDR1 as SGHTA and CDR2 as FQGNSA. The CDR3 is made up of 14 amino acids. The V and J ends lost 1 base and 4 bases respectively, with 8 bases between them. The CDR3 is CASSLGHQYNEQFF. CDR3 DNA sequence: TGTGCCAGCAGCTTAGGACATCAATACAATGAGCAGTTCTTC. Filled out from reference TRBV7-2 and TRBJ2-1, the complete variable domain reads GAGVSQSPSNKVTEKGKDVELRCDPISGHTALYWYRQSLGQGLEFLIYFQGNSAPDKSGLPSDRFSAERTGGSVSTLTIQRTQQEDSAVYLCASSLGHQYNEQFFGPGTRLTVL.

This chain uses TRBV6-2 or TRBV6-3 with TRBJ1-1, with TRBD1 matching over 8 bases. The germline CDR1 and CDR2 sequences are MNHEY and SVGEGT. There are 15 residues in the CDR3. V shed 4 bases, J shed 6 bases, and the junction held 10 bases outside the gene matches. The CDR3 nucleotides read TGTGCCAGCAGTTCTCTCCGGGACAGGACCGCTGAAGCTTTCTTT. Amino acids: CASSSLRDRTAEAFF.

This clonotype was seen repeatedly, ten times or more. The J gene is TRBJ2-1, the V gene TRBV14, with D unclear. CDR3 length: 14 amino acids. Germline V gene lookup returns CDR1 SGHDN and CDR2 FVKESK. V was clipped by 2 bases and J by 7 bases, with 12 bases between them. CDR3 protein: CASSQIHLVNEQFF. CDR3 in DNA: TGTGCCAGCAGCCAAATACATTTAGTGAATGAGCAGTTCTTC.

This rearrangement joins TRBV9 to TRBJ1-2; maybe TRBD1 (5 bases). CDR1 and CDR2 (germline): SGDLS, YYNGEE. V lost 1 base and J 6 bases, leaving 22 bases between the germline ends. This CDR3 is 17 amino acids long. CDR3 protein: CASSVLGTDTSLDGYTF. Here the CDR3 DNA reads TGTGCCAGCAGCGTACTAGGGACGGATACGTCACTCGATGGCTACACCTTC.

This clonotype appeared many times. V gene TRBV28 combines with J gene TRBJ1-3; D is undetermined. CDR3 length: 14 residues. The germline gives CDR1 MDHEN, CDR2 SYDVKM. With 2 bases removed from V and 5 bases from J, the gap between germline ends came to 10 bases. CDR3 sequence: CASSLRSIRNTIYF. The CDR3 DNA reads TGTGCCAGCAGTTTACGCTCTATAAGAAACACCATATATTTT.

On this clonotype itself: Germline is not matched at one junction end, which may reflect a read error. The genes are TRBV24-1 and TRBJ2-7; 7 nucleotides align to TRBD1. This CDR3 region has 16 residues. From germline, CDR1 is KGHDR and CDR2 SFDVKD. The CDR3 DNA follows: TGTGCCACCAGTGATAGGACCGGGACAGAACCCTACGAACAGTACTTC. Protein: CATSDRTGTEPYEQYF.

The chain recombines TRBV15 with TRBJ2-2; no firm D call. V was clipped by 8 bases and J by 1 base, with 14 bases between them. The V gene's germline CDR1 is LNHNV and CDR2 YYDKDF (reference sequence). The CDR3 has 15 residues. Here the CDR3 reads CATQKNRENTGELFF. CDR3 in DNA: TGTGCCACCCAAAAAAATAGAGAGAACACCGGGGAGCTGTTTTTT.

The V call is TRBV7-8, the J call TRBJ2-1; D assignment may be TRBD1 or TRBD2 (5 bases each). The CDR3 covers 17 residues. Trimming shortened V by 5 bases and J by 5 bases, and 22 bases separated the two germline ends. Germline lookup yields CDR1 SGHVS and CDR2 FQNEAQ. CDR3 DNA sequence: TGTGCCAGCAGCCAGACAACCGGGGCTAGAGAAAACAATGAGCAGTTCTTC. It specifies CASSQTTGARENNEQFF.

In this sample, this clonotype turned up many times. The rearrangement joins TRBV2 to TRBJ2-1; the match to TRBD2 covers 12 bases. Per germline, CDR1 SNHLY and CDR2 FYNNEI. V lost 7 bases to trimming and J lost 9 bases; unmatched junction nucleotides: 10. This CDR3 has 15 amino acids. CDR3 sequence reads: CASTTSGSIKGEQFF. The CDR3 nucleotides read TGTGCCAGCACGACTAGCGGGAGTATTAAGGGTGAGCAGTTCTTC.

To note about this clonotype: Here the CDR3 omits its conserved ending phenylalanine or tryptophan, so a read error is the likely source. The chain combines TRBV6-2 or TRBV6-3 with TRBJ2-7; D uncertain. Germline CDR1 MNHEY, CDR2 SVGEGT. Trimming took 5 bases from V and 3 from J, leaving 5 bases between them. The CDR3 length is 11 residues. The CDR3 here is CASSPNYEQYL. DNA for the CDR3: TGTGCCAGCAGTCCGAACTACGAGCAGTACCTC.

This clonotype was detected many times. V usage is TRBV11-2 and J usage is TRBJ2-2; D is ambiguous. Germline assignment: CDR1 SGHAT and CDR2 FQNNGV. The CDR3 length is 15 residues. Deletions cut 5 bases from V and 6 bases from J, with 16 bases between. The CDR3 nucleotides are TGTGCCAGCAGCGGGTTGATCCGTCCACCCGGGGAGCTGTTTTTT. Amino acid sequence: CASSGLIRPPGELFF.

This clonotype was found many times. The chain couples TRBV19 to TRBJ2-1; perhaps TRBD2 as D (6 bases). V dropped 4 bases and J dropped 2 bases, with 18 bases sitting between them. The CDR3 runs to 17 residues. Germline V gene lookup returns CDR1 LNHDA and CDR2 SQIVND (reference sequence). The DNA for the CDR3 is TGTGCCAGTAGTACGACGACCGCGGGGACGACCTACAATGAGCAGTTCTTC. It encodes CASSTTTAGTTYNEQFF.